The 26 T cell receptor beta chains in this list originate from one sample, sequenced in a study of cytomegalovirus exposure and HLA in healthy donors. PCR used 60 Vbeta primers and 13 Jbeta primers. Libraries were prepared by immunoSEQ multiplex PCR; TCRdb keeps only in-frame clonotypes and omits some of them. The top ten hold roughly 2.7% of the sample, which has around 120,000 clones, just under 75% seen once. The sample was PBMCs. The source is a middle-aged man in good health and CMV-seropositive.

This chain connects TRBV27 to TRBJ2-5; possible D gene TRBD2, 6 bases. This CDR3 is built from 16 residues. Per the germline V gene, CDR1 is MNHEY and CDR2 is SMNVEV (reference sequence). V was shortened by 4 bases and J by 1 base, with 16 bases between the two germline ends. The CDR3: CASSSLGRDLQETQYF. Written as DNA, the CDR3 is TGTGCCAGCAGTTCCTTAGGGCGGGACCTCCAAGAGACCCAGTACTTC.

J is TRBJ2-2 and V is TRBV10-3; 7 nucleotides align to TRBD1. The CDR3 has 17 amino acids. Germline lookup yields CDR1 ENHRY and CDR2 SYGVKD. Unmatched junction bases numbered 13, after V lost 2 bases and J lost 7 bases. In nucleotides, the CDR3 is TGTGCCATCAGTGAGGGTTTATTAGGGGGCGTCAACGGGGAGCTGTTTTTT. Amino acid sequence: CAISEGLLGGVNGELFF.

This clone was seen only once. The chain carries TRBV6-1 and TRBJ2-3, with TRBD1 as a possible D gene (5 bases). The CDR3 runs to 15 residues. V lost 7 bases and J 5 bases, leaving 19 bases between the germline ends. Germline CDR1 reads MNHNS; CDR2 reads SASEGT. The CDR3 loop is CASKGLNLGLDTQYF. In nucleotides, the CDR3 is TGTGCCAGCAAGGGGCTTAACTTGGGTCTAGATACGCAGTATTTT.

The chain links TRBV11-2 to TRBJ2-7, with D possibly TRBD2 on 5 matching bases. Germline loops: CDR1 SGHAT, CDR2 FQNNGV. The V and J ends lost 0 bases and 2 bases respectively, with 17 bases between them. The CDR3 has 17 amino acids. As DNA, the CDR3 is TGTGCCAGCAGCTTAGATGGAGGCGGCGGGCTAGCCTACGAGCAGTACTTC. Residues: CASSLDGGGGLAYEQYF.

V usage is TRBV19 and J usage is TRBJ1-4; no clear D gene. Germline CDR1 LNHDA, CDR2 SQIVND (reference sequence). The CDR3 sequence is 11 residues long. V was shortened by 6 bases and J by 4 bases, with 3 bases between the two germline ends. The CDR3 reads CASSLNEKLFF. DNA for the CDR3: TGTGCCAGTAGCCTTAATGAAAAACTGTTTTTT.

The CDR3 sequence: CASGVAGVPGAEQYF. The DNA for the CDR3 is TGTGCCAGTGGGGTAGCGGGAGTCCCCGGGGCTGAGCAGTACTTC. The chain carries TRBV19 and TRBJ2-7; TRBD2 matches at 9 bases. The length of the CDR3 is 15 residues. Trimming took 8 bases from V and 7 from J; bases not matched to a gene: 15. The germline V gene encodes CDR1 LNHDA and CDR2 SQIVND (reference sequence). The full variable domain, completed using reference TRBV19 and TRBJ2-7, is DGGITQSPKYLFRKEGQNVTLSCEQNLNHDAMYWYRQDPGQGLRLIYYSQIVNDFQKGDIAEGYSVSREKKESFPLTVTSAQKNPTAFYLCASGVAGVPGAEQYFGPGTRLTVT.

The CDR3 coding sequence is TGTGCCAGCATTGATAGGGGAGCGGGGGGTAGCACAGATACGCAGTATTTT. This sequence encodes CASIDRGAGGSTDTQYF. The chain carries TRBV14 and TRBJ2-3, with TRBD2 matching 9 bases. CDR3 length equals 17 residues. Unmatched junction bases numbered 11, after V lost 7 bases and J lost 0 bases. The V gene's germline CDR1 is SGHDN and CDR2 FVKESK.

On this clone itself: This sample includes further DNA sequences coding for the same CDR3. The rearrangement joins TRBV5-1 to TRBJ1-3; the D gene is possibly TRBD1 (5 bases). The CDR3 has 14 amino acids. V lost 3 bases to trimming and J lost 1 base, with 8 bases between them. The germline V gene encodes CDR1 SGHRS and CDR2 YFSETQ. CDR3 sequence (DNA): TGCGCCAGCAGCTCCCAGGGATCTGGAAACACCATATATTTT. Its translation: CASSSQGSGNTIYF.

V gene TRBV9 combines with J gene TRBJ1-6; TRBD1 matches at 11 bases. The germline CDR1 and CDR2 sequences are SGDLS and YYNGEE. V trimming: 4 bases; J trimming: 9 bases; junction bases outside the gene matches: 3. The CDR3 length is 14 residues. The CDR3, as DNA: TGTGCCAGCAGCCGGGGACAGGGGGGTTCACCCCTCCACTTT. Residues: CASSRGQGGSPLHF.

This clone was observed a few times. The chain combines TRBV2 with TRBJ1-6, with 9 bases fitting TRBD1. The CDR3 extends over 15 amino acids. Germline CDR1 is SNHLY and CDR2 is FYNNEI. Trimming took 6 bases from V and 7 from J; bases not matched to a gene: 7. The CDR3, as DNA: TGTGCCAGCAGCCGGGACAGGGCTTGGAATTCACCCCTCCACTTT. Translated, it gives CASSRDRAWNSPLHF.

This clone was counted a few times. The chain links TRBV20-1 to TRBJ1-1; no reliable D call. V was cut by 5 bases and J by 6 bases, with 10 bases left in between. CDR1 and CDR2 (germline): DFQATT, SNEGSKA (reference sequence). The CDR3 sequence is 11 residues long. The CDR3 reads CSARRAPEAFF. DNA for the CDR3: TGCAGTGCTCGAAGAGCTCCTGAAGCTTTCTTT.

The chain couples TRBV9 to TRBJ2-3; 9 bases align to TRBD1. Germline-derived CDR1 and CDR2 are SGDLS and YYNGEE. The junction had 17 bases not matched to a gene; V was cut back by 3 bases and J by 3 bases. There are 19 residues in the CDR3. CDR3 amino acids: CASSALQAYRGQWTDTQYF. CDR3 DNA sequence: TGTGCCAGCAGCGCCCTACAAGCTTACAGGGGGCAGTGGACAGATACGCAGTATTTT.

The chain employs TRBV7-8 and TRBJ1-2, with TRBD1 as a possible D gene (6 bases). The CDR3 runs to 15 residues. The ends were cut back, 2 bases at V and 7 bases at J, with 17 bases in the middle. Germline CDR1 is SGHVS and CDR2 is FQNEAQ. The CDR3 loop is CASSLQGRPRGGYTF. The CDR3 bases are TGTGCCAGCAGCTTACAGGGACGGCCCAGGGGTGGCTACACCTTC.

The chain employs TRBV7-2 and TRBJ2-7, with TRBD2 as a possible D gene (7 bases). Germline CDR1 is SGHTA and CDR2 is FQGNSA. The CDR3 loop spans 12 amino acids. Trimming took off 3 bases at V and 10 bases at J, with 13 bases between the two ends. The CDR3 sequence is CASSLRGRIQYF. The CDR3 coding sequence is TGTGCCAGCAGCTTGCGGGGGCGTATTCAGTACTTC.

CDR3 in DNA: TGTGCCAGTAGTATGGGGGGTACTCAAGAGACCCAGTACTTC. It encodes CASSMGGTQETQYF. The genes are TRBV19 and TRBJ2-5, with D tentatively TRBD2 (6 bases). Deletions cut 3 bases from V and 2 bases from J, with 10 bases between. The germline CDR1 and CDR2 sequences are LNHDA and SQIVND (reference sequence). This CDR3 has 14 residues.

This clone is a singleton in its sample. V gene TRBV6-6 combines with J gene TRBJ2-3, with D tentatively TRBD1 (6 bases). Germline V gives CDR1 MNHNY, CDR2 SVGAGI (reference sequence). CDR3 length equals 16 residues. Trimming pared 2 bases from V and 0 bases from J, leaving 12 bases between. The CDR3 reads CASSYGGQTSTDTQYF. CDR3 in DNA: TGTGCCAGCAGTTACGGAGGACAGACTAGCACAGATACGCAGTATTTT.

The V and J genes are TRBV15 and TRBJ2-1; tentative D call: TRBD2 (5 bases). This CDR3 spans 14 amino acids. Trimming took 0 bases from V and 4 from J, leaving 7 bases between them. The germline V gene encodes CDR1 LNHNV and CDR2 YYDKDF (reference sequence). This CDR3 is CATSRDRGYNEQFF. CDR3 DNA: TGTGCCACCAGCAGAGATCGAGGGTACAATGAGCAGTTCTTC.

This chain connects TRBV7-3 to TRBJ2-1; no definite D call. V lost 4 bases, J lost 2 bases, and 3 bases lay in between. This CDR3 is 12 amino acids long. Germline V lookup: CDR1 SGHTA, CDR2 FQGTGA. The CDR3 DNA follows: TGTGCCAGCAGCTCTGCCTACAATGAGCAGTTCTTC. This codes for CASSSAYNEQFF.

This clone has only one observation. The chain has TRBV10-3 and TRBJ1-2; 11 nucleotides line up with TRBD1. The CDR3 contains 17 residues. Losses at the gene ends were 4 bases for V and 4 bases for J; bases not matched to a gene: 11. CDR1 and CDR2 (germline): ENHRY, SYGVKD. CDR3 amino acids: CAISGGTGGSSFYGYTF. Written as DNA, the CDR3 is TGTGCCATCAGTGGAGGGACAGGGGGTTCTAGTTTCTATGGCTACACCTTC.

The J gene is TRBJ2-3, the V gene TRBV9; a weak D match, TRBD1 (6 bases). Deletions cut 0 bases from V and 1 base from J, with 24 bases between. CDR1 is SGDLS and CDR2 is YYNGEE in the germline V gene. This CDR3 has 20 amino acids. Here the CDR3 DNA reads TGTGCCAGCAGCGTAGCAGGGGCAGGACAAGACCGAGGACGCACAGATACGCAGTATTTT. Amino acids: CASSVAGAGQDRGRTDTQYF.

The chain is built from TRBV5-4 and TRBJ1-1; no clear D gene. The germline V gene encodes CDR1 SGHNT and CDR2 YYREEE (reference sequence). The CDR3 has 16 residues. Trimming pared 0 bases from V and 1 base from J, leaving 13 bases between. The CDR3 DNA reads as TGTGCCAGCAGCTTGGGGTCCGCAGGAAGGAACACTGAAGCTTTCTTT. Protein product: CASSLGSAGRNTEAFF.

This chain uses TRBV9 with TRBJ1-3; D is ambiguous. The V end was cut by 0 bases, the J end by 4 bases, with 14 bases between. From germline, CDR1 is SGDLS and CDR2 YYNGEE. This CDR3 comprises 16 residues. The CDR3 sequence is CASSVDSSTAGNTIYF. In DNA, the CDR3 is TGTGCCAGCAGCGTAGACAGTTCCACGGCAGGAAACACCATATATTTT.

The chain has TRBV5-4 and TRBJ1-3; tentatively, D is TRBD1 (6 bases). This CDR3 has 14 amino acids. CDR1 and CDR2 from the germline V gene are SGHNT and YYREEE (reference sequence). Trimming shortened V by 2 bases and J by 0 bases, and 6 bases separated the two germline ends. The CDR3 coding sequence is TGTGCCAGCAGCTTACAGGGCTCTGGAAACACCATATATTTT. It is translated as CASSLQGSGNTIYF.

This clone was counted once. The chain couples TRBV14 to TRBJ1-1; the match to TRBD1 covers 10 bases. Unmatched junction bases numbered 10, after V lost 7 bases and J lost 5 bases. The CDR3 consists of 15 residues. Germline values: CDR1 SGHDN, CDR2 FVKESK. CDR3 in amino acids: CASTPWDRGGTEAFF. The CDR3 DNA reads TGTGCCAGCACACCTTGGGACAGGGGAGGAACTGAAGCTTTCTTT.

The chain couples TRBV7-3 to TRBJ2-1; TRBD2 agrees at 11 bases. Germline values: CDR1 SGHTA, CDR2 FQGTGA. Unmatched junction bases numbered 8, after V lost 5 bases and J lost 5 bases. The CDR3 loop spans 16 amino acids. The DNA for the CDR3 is TGTGCCAGCAGCCCCCGACTAGCGGGGACCGACAATGAGCAGTTCTTC. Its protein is CASSPRLAGTDNEQFF.

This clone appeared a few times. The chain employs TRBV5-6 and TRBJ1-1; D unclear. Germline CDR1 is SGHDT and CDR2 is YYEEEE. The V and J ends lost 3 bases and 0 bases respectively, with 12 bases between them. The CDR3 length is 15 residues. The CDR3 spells CASSSDTTLNTEAFF. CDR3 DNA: TGTGCCAGCAGCTCCGACACCACACTGAACACTGAAGCTTTCTTT.